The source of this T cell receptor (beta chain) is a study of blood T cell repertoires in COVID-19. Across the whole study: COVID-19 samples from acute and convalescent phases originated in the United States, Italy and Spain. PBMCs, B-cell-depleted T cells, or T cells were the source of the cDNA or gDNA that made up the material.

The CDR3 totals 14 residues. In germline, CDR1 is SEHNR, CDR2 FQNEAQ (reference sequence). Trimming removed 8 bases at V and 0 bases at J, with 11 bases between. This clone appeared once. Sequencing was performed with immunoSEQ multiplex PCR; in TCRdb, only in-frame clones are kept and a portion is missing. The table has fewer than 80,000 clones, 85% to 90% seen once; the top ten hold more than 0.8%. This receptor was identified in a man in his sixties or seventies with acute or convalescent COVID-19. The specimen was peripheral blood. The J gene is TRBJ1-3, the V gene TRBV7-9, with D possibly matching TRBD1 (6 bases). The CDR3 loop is CASYRASSGNTIYF. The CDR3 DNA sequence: TGTGCCAGCTACAGGGCCAGCTCTGGAAACACCATATATTTT.